This TCR beta chain was identified in a study of blood T cell repertoires in COVID-19. Study-level background: Acute and convalescent COVID-19 samples came from the United States, Italy and Spain.

CDR3 length: 14 amino acids. The V gene end was trimmed by 4 bases and the J gene end by 3 bases; junction bases not matched to a gene: 3. CDR1 is SNHLY, CDR2 FYNNEI, per germline. This clone has more than one count but fewer than ten. Method: immunoSEQ multiplex PCR; TCRdb's copy keeps in-frame clones and lacks some. The data contain about 83,000 clones, 86% of them singletons. The chain employs TRBV2 and TRBJ1-5; 7 bases line up with TRBD1. This receptor was taken from a woman over 75 in a cohort sampled during active or convalescent COVID-19. Sequencing used peripheral blood. In nucleotides, the CDR3 is TGTGCCAGCAGTGGGACAGGTCCCAATCAGCCCCAGCATTTT. Its translation is CASSGTGPNQPQHF.